The 28 T cell receptor beta chains listed next were all sequenced from one sample in a study of shared clonotypes between healthy human individuals. Clones were sequenced by immunoSEQ multiplex PCR, and TCRdb holds only the in-frame ones, with some missing. Found here are millions of clones, around 95% of them singletons; the top ten hold 0.13%. Source material: naive CD4+ T cells sorted from blood. The subset was: CD45RA+ positively selected. These receptors were taken from a man aged 18 to 29 in good health.

The chain couples TRBV6-6 to TRBJ2-7, with D tentatively TRBD1 or TRBD2 (5 bases each). The ends were cut back, 5 bases at V and 6 bases at J, with 14 bases in the middle. Germline lookup yields CDR1 MNHNY and CDR2 SVGAGI (reference sequence). The CDR3 is made up of 13 amino acids. The CDR3 loop is CASSTPTEGEQYF. Here the CDR3 DNA reads TGTGCCAGCAGTACCCCGACAGAGGGCGAGCAGTACTTC.

The genes are TRBV10-3 and TRBJ1-2; 7 bases are shared with TRBD1. V was pared by 3 bases and J by 12 bases, with 10 bases of the junction left unmatched. This CDR3 comprises 13 residues. Germline V gene lookup returns CDR1 ENHRY and CDR2 SYGVKD. DNA of the CDR3: TGTGCCATCAGTGATCGGGCCGGGACAGAGGACACCTTC. Encoded protein: CAISDRAGTEDTF.

This clone was counted a single time. Other DNA sequences from this sample encode an identical CDR3 as well. The V gene is TRBV19, the J gene TRBJ1-2, with a weak D call TRBD1 (5 bases). V was clipped by 3 bases and J by 4 bases, with 9 bases between them. CDR1 and CDR2 from the germline V gene are LNHDA and SQIVND (reference sequence). CDR3 size: 13 residues. CDR3 nucleotide sequence: TGTGCCAGTAGTATCGACAGAGTCTATGGCTACACCTTC. Its protein product is CASSIDRVYGYTF.

The chain carries TRBV11-2 and TRBJ2-3; D call uncertain. CDR3 size: 12 residues. V was cut by 5 bases and J by 5 bases, with 8 bases left in between. From germline, CDR1 is SGHAT and CDR2 FQNNGV. In DNA form, the CDR3 reads TGTGCCAGCAGCGCGGCAGGAGATACGCAGTATTTT. Translation gives CASSAAGDTQYF. The variable domain in full, completed from reference TRBV11-2 and TRBJ2-3, reads EAGVAQSPRYKIIEKRQSVAFWCNPISGHATLYWYQQILGQGPKLLIQFQNNGVVDDSQLPKDRFSAERLKGVDSTLKIQPAKLEDSAVYLCASSAAGDTQYFGPGTRLTVL.

The chain joins TRBV2 to TRBJ2-7, with TRBD1 matching over 8 bases. There are 13 residues in the CDR3. V trimming: 4 bases; J trimming: 7 bases; junction bases outside the gene matches: 6. The V gene's germline CDR1 is SNHLY and CDR2 FYNNEI. CDR3 nucleotides: TGTGCCAGCAGTGTCACAGGGGGTTGGGAGCAGTACTTC. Its protein product is CASSVTGGWEQYF.

DNA of the CDR3: TGCGCCAGCAGCCTCGGTGGTAGCGGGGTAACCTACGAGCAGTACTTC. Protein product: CASSLGGSGVTYEQYF. The chain couples TRBV5-1 to TRBJ2-7; 8 nucleotides line up with TRBD2. From germline, CDR1 is SGHRS and CDR2 YFSETQ. The V gene end was trimmed by 4 bases and the J gene end by 2 bases; junction bases not matched to a gene: 11. The CDR3 length is 16 residues. The full variable domain, completed using reference TRBV5-1 and TRBJ2-7, is KAGVTQTPRYLIKTRGQQVTLSCSPISGHRSVSWYQQTPGQGLQFLFEYFSETQRNKGNFPGRFSGRQFSNSRSEMNVSTLELGDSALYLCASSLGGSGVTYEQYFGPGTRLTVT.

The count of this clone is one. V is TRBV12-2 and J is TRBJ1-1; the table's D call, TRBD1, was not checked against the DNA. TRBV12-2 is a pseudogene locus. This CDR3 has 18 amino acids. The CDR3 sequence is CASRLALGGPKPCTEAFF. Here the CDR3 DNA reads TGTGCAAGTCGCTTAGCGCTAGGGGGACCCAAGCCATGCACTGAAGCTTTCTTT.

This clone is a singleton in its sample. At the DNA level, this CDR3 is encoded by other sequences in the same sample as well. The chain has TRBV2 and TRBJ2-5; D gene uncertain. The V and J ends lost 2 bases and 4 bases respectively, with 5 bases between them. This CDR3 has 12 residues. From germline, CDR1 is SNHLY and CDR2 FYNNEI. In DNA, the CDR3 is TGTGCCAGCAGTGAATTAGGAGAGACCCAGTACTTC. Residues: CASSELGETQYF.

This chain links TRBV30 with TRBJ2-5, with 9 bases identical to TRBD2. The ends lost 2 bases at V and 3 bases at J; junction bases unmatched: 1. Germline V CDR1 and CDR2: GTSNPN, SVGIG (reference sequence). This CDR3 has 13 residues. The CDR3 DNA reads as TGTGCCTGGAGTCCTAGCGGGGAAGAGACCCAGTACTTC. This sequence encodes CAWSPSGEETQYF.

The rearrangement uses TRBV28 and TRBJ1-2, with 8 nucleotides matching TRBD1. This CDR3 is built from 15 residues. With V trimmed by 9 bases and J by 0 bases, 9 bases remained unmatched. Germline lookup yields CDR1 MDHEN and CDR2 SYDVKM. CDR3 amino acids: CASKTQGAANYGYTF. The CDR3 DNA reads as TGTGCCAGTAAGACCCAGGGGGCGGCTAACTATGGCTACACCTTC.

J is TRBJ2-6 and V is TRBV6-6; unclear D gene. The V end lost 10 bases, the J end lost 4 bases, and 8 bases lay between the germline ends. The length of the CDR3 is 12 residues. The germline gives CDR1 MNHNY, CDR2 SVGAGI (reference sequence). CDR3 coding DNA: TGTGCCACGGCGGAAGGGGCCAACGTCCTGACTTTC. Its protein product is CATAEGANVLTF.

The V gene is TRBV11-3, the J gene TRBJ2-7, with 8 positions matching TRBD1. CDR1 is SGHNT and CDR2 is YENEEA in the germline V gene. This CDR3 is built from 13 residues. V gave up 5 bases and J gave up 3 bases; unmatched junction bases: 3. The CDR3 sequence: CASSDGTGYEQYF. The CDR3 DNA is TGTGCCAGCAGCGACGGGACAGGCTACGAGCAGTACTTC.

The J gene is TRBJ1-2, the V gene TRBV30; no reliable D call. Deletions cut 5 bases from V and 5 bases from J, with 12 bases between. This CDR3 has 12 residues. The germline gives CDR1 GTSNPN, CDR2 SVGIG (reference sequence). The CDR3 loop reads CAWGPWRYGYTF. The CDR3 region has the DNA TGTGCCTGGGGGCCCTGGAGATATGGCTACACCTTC. Using reference TRBV30 and TRBJ1-2 for the parts outside the CDR3, the full variable domain is SQTIHQWPATLVQPVGSPLSLECTVEGTSNPNLYWYRQAAGRGLQLLFYSVGIGQISSEVPQNLSASRPQDRQFILSSKKLLLSDSGFYLCAWGPWRYGYTFGSGTRLTVV.

The chain carries TRBV18 and TRBJ1-3; D not resolved. The germline gives CDR1 KGHSH, CDR2 LQKENI. This CDR3 is built from 15 residues. Trimming cost V 0 bases and J 0 bases, with 6 bases left between them. The CDR3 loop reads CASSPPRLSGNTIYF. DNA for the CDR3: TGTGCCAGCTCACCACCGCGTCTCTCTGGAAACACCATATATTTT.

This clone has just one count. DNA of the CDR3: TGTGCCAGCAGTCCTTTCCCCAGTAACTATGGCTACACCTTC. It encodes CASSPFPSNYGYTF. The rearrangement links TRBV6-5 to TRBJ1-2; D remains ambiguous. V gave up 5 bases and J gave up 1 base, with 11 bases separating them. The V gene's germline CDR1 is MNHEY and CDR2 SVGAGI. CDR3 size: 14 residues.

This clone was observed many times. The chain recombines TRBV28 with TRBJ1-5; D call uncertain. The CDR3 has 13 amino acids. Trimming removed 3 bases from V and 4 bases from J, with 7 bases in between. CDR1 and CDR2 from the germline V gene are MDHEN and SYDVKM. The CDR3 bases are TGTGCCAGCAGTTTCGACAAGAATCAGCCCCAGCATTTT. The encoded protein is CASSFDKNQPQHF.

This chain links TRBV5-1 with TRBJ2-3; D remains ambiguous. The V gene's germline CDR1 is SGHRS and CDR2 YFSETQ. V lost 7 bases and J lost 3, with 3 bases in between. The length of the CDR3 is 10 residues. The chain's CDR3 is CASPTDTQYF. The CDR3 bases are TGCGCCAGCCCGACAGATACGCAGTATTTT. The variable domain in full, with the rest retrieved from reference TRBV5-1 and TRBJ2-3, is KAGVTQTPRYLIKTRGQQVTLSCSPISGHRSVSWYQQTPGQGLQFLFEYFSETQRNKGNFPGRFSGRQFSNSRSEMNVSTLELGDSALYLCASPTDTQYFGPGTRLTVL.

The chain carries TRBV6-6 and TRBJ1-1; D ambiguous. The CDR3 has 15 amino acids. CDR1 MNHNY and CDR2 SVGAGI come from the germline V gene (reference sequence). Trimming removed 4 bases at V and 1 base at J, with 13 bases between. As DNA, the CDR3 is TGTGCCAGCAGTTCCCCAAAGCCCGGGAACACTGAAGCTTTCTTT. This encodes CASSSPKPGNTEAFF.

This clone was recorded once. The V gene is TRBV4-3, the J gene TRBJ2-1, with 12 bases that match TRBD2. Germline-derived CDR1 and CDR2 are LGHNA and YSLEER. The CDR3 length is 16 residues. V shed 0 bases, J shed 9 bases, and the junction held 6 bases outside the gene matches. CDR3 amino acids: CASSQDGLAGIIEQFF. Here the CDR3 DNA reads TGCGCCAGCAGCCAAGATGGACTAGCGGGAATCATTGAGCAGTTCTTC.

V usage is TRBV19 and J usage is TRBJ1-1; D remains unclear. V dropped 3 bases and J dropped 4 bases, with 9 bases sitting between them. The CDR3 contains 13 residues. CDR1 LNHDA and CDR2 SQIVND come from the germline V gene (reference sequence). This chain's CDR3 is CASSMGRVTEAFF. The CDR3 region has the DNA TGTGCCAGTAGTATGGGGAGGGTCACTGAAGCTTTCTTT.

A remark on this clone: This sample includes further DNA sequences coding for the same CDR3. CDR3 loop: CASSLVGGRTDTQYF. The CDR3 DNA reads as TGCGCCAGCAGCTTGGTCGGGGGCCGCACAGATACGCAGTATTTT. The chain employs TRBV5-1 and TRBJ2-3, with D perhaps being TRBD1 or TRBD2 (6 bases each). Per germline, CDR1 SGHRS and CDR2 YFSETQ. Deletions cut 0 bases from V and 1 base from J, with 9 bases between. CDR3 length: 15 amino acids.

CDR3 nucleotides: TGCAGCGTTTTAGGCCGAACCACGAACACTGAAGCTTTCTTT. Translating gives CSVLGRTTNTEAFF. The chain joins TRBV29-1 to TRBJ1-1; D gene unclear. Per germline, CDR1 SQVTM and CDR2 ANQGSEA. The CDR3 consists of 14 residues. V was shortened by 5 bases and J by 1 base, with 14 bases between the two germline ends.

The V gene is TRBV5-1, the J gene TRBJ1-2; 7 bases are shared with TRBD1. The CDR3 extends over 15 amino acids. The germline CDR1 and CDR2 sequences are SGHRS and YFSETQ. With V trimmed by 0 bases and J by 0 bases, 2 bases remained unmatched. The CDR3 reads CASSLDRGTNYGYTF. CDR3 nucleotide sequence: TGCGCCAGCAGCTTGGACAGGGGAACTAACTATGGCTACACCTTC.

This chain joins TRBV29-1 and TRBJ1-1; 9 bases fit TRBD1. Germline values: CDR1 SQVTM, CDR2 ANQGSEA. Trimming removed 7 bases from V and 4 bases from J; junction bases left unmatched: 7. The CDR3 is 13 residues long. CDR3 residues: CSAWTGVGTEAFF. CDR3 in DNA: TGCAGCGCCTGGACAGGGGTAGGCACTGAAGCTTTCTTT.

V usage is TRBV5-1 and J usage is TRBJ2-2, with 7 bases aligning to TRBD2. The CDR3 has 16 amino acids. V lost 7 bases, J lost 0 bases, and 9 bases stayed unmatched. The germline CDR1 and CDR2 sequences are SGHRS and YFSETQ. The CDR3 sequence is CASGTESGTNTGELFF. The CDR3 DNA sequence: TGCGCCAGCGGAACAGAAAGCGGGACGAACACCGGGGAGCTGTTTTTT.

The rearrangement uses TRBV4-3 and TRBJ1-3; D call uncertain. CDR3 size: 16 residues. Trimming shortened V by 0 bases and J by 0 bases, and 9 bases separated the two germline ends. The germline V gene encodes CDR1 LGHNA and CDR2 YSLEER. In DNA, the CDR3 is TGCGCCAGCAGCCAAGATGGCCCGAGCTCTGGAAACACCATATATTTT. Translation gives CASSQDGPSSGNTIYF.

V is TRBV5-1 and J is TRBJ2-7; 9 bases map to TRBD1. The ends lost 4 bases at V and 5 bases at J; junction bases unmatched: 10. The germline V gene encodes CDR1 SGHRS and CDR2 YFSETQ. The CDR3 loop spans 15 amino acids. The CDR3 here is CASSEGTGFVDEQYF. The CDR3 DNA follows: TGCGCCAGCAGCGAAGGGACAGGGTTCGTGGACGAGCAGTACTTC.

The rearrangement joins TRBV5-1 to TRBJ2-5; 9 bases line up with TRBD1. There are 16 residues in the CDR3. Per the germline V gene, CDR1 is SGHRS and CDR2 is YFSETQ. V lost 1 base and J lost 4; bases outside the gene matches: 8. The DNA of the CDR3 is TGCGCCAGCAGCTTGACCGGAACAGGGGGCGCAGAGACCCAGTACTTC. This encodes CASSLTGTGGAETQYF.